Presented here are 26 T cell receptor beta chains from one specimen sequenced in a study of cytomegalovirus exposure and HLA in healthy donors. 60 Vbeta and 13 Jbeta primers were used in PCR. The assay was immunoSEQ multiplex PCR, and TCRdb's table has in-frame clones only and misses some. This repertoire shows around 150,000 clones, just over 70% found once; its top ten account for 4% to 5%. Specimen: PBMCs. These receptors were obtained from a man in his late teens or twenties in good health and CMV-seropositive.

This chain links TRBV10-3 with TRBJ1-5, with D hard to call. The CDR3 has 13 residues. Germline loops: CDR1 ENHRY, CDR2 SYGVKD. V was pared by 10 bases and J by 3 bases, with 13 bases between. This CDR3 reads CASQQSINQPQHF. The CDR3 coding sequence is TGTGCCAGTCAACAGTCCATCAATCAGCCCCAGCATTTT.

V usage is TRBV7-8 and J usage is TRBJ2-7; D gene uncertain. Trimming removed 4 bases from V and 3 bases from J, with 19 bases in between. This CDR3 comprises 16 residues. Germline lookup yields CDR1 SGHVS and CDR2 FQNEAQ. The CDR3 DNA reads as TGTGCCAGCAGCTCAAAATTAGGTGCTAGTGGCTACGAGCAGTACGTC. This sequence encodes CASSSKLGASGYEQYV.

Here the CDR3 DNA reads TGCGCCAGCAGCCTGGACAGGGGGCAAACAGATACGCAGTATTTT. It yields the protein CASSLDRGQTDTQYF. V usage is TRBV5-1 and J usage is TRBJ2-3, with 11 positions matching TRBD1. Germline V gives CDR1 SGHRS, CDR2 YFSETQ. CDR3 length: 15 residues. Unmatched junction bases numbered 4, after V lost 4 bases and J lost 3 bases.

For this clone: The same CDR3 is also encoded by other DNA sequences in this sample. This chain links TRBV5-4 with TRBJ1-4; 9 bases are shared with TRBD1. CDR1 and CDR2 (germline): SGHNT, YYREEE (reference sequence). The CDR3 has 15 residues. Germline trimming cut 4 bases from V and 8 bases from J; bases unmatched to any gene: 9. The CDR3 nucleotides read TGTGCCAGCAGCCTGGGGGGACAGGGAAACGAAAAACTGTTTTTT. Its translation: CASSLGGQGNEKLFF.

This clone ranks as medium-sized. CDR3 DNA sequence: TGTGCCAGCAGCCCCCCAGGGGAGGCTTTCTTT. Protein sequence: CASSPPGEAFF. The V call is TRBV21-1, the J call TRBJ1-1; TRBD1, the table's D call, was not compared with the DNA. TRBV21-1 has pseudogene status. The CDR3 totals 11 residues.

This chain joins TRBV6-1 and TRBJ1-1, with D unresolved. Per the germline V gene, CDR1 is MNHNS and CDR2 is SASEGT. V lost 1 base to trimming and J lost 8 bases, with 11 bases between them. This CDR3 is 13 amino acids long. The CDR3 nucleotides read TGTGCCAGCAGTGAAGATGACCGGAGAGAAGCTTTCTTT. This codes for CASSEDDRREAFF.

CDR3 bases: TGTGCCAGCAGCTTAGTCCAGCGGGGCACAGATACGCAGTATTTT. Its protein is CASSLVQRGTDTQYF. The rearrangement joins TRBV11-2 to TRBJ2-3, with D possibly being TRBD2 (6 bases). The CDR3 loop spans 15 amino acids. The V end was cut by 1 base, the J end by 1 base, with 9 bases between. Germline V lookup: CDR1 SGHAT, CDR2 FQNNGV.

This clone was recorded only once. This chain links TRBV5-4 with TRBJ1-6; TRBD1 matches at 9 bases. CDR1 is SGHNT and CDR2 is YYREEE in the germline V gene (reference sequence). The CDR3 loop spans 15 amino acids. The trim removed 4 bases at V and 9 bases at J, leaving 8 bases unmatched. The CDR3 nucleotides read TGTGCCAGCAGCCTCGAACAGGGGGCCATTTCACCCCTCCACTTT. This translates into CASSLEQGAISPLHF.

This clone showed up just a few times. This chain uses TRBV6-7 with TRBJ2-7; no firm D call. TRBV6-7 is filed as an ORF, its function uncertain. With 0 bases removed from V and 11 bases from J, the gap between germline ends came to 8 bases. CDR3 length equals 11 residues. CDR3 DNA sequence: TGTGCCAGCAGTTACTCGCGAATTGAGTACGTC. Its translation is CASSYSRIEYV.

CDR3 nucleotides: TGTGCCAGCAGTGACCCACAGGGGGCGCAGCCAAACTATGGCTACACCTTC. Translating gives CASSDPQGAQPNYGYTF. The V call is TRBV6-1, the J call TRBJ1-2, with 9 bases fitting TRBD1. The CDR3 extends over 17 amino acids. The germline gives CDR1 MNHNS, CDR2 SASEGT. V lost 3 bases and J lost 2; bases outside the gene matches: 10.

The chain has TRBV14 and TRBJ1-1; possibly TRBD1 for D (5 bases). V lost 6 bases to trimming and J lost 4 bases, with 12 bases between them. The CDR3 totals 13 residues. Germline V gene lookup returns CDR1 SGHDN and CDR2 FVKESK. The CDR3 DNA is TGTGCCAGCAGGGGGGGTGGGGCCACTGAAGCTTTCTTT. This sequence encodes CASRGGGATEAFF.

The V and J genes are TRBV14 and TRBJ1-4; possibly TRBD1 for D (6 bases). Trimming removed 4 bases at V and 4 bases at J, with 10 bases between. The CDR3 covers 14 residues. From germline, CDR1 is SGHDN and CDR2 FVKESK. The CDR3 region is CASSPRQDNEKLFF. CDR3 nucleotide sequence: TGTGCCAGCAGCCCCCGACAGGATAATGAAAAACTGTTTTTT.

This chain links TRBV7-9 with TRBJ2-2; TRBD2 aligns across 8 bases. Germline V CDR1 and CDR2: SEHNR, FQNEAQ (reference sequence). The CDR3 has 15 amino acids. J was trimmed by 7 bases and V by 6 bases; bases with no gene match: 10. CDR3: CASRAPGLVVGELFF. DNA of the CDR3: TGTGCCAGCAGGGCCCCGGGACTAGTGGTCGGGGAGCTGTTTTTT.

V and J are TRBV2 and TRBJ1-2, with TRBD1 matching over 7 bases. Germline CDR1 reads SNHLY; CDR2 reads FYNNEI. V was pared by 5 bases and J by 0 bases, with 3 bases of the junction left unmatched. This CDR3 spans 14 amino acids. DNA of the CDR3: TGTGCCAGCAGTCGGGACAGCTCTAACTATGGCTACACCTTC. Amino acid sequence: CASSRDSSNYGYTF.

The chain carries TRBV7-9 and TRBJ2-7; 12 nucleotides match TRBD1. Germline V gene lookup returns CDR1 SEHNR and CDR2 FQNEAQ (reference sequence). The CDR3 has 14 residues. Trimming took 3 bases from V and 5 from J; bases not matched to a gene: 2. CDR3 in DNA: TGTGCCAGCAGCTTCGGGACAGGGGGCCACGAGCAGTACGTC. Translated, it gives CASSFGTGGHEQYV.

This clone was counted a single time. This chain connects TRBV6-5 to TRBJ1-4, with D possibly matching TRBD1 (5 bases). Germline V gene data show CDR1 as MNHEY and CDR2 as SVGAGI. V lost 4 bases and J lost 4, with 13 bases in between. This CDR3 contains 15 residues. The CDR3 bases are TGTGCCAGCAGTTTAGGCGCCAGGGTTAATGAAAAACTGTTTTTT. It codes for CASSLGARVNEKLFF.

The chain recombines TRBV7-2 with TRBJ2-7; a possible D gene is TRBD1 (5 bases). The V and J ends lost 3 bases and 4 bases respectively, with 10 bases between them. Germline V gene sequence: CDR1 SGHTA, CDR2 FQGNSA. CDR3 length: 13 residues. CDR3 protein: CASSFSRTYEQYV. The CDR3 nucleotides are TGTGCCAGCAGCTTTAGCAGGACATACGAGCAGTACGTC.

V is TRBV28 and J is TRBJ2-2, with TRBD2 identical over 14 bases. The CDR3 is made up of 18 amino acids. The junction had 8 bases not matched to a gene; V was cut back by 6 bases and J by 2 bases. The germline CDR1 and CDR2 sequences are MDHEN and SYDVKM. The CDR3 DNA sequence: TGTGCCAGCAGATACCGACTAGCGGGGGGGCCTAACACCGGGGAGCTGTTTTTT. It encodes CASRYRLAGGPNTGELFF.

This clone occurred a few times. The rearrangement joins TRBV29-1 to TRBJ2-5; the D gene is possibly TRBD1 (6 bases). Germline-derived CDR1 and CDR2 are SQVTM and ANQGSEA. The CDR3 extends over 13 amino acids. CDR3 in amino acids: CSYSGQNQETQYF. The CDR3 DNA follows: TGCAGTTATTCAGGACAGAACCAAGAGACCCAGTACTTC.

This CDR3 is CAGSTGGILGELFF. The CDR3 DNA reads as TGTGCCGGTTCTACAGGGGGCATTCTCGGGGAGCTGTTTTTT. The genes are TRBV2 and TRBJ2-2, with 9 bases matching TRBD1. Germline values: CDR1 SNHLY, CDR2 FYNNEI. The CDR3 consists of 14 residues. V was clipped by 11 bases and J by 7 bases; unmatched bases: 11.

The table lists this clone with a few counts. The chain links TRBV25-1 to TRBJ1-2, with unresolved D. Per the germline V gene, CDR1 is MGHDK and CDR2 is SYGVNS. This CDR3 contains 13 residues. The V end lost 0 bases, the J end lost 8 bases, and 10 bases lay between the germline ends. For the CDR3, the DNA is TGTGCCAGCAGTGAATATGAGGCGGGGGGCTACACCTTC. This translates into CASSEYEAGGYTF.

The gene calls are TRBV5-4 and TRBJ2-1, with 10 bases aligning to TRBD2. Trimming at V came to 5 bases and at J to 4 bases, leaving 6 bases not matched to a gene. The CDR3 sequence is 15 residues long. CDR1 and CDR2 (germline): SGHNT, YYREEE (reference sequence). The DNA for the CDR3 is TGTGCCAGCAGAAAGCGGGAGGGCCATTACAATGAGCAGTTCTTC. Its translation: CASRKREGHYNEQFF.

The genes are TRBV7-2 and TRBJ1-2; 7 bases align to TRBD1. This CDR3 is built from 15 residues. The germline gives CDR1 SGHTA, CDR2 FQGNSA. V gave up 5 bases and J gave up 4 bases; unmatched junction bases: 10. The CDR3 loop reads CASSVNSAGGYGYTF. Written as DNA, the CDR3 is TGTGCCAGCAGCGTCAACTCCGCAGGGGGCTATGGCTACACCTTC.

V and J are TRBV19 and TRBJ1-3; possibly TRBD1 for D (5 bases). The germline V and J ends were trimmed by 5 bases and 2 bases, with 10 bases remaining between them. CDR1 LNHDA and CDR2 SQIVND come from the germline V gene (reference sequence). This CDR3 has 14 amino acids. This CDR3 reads CASSGGRTGNTIYF. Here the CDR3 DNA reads TGTGCCAGTAGTGGGGGGAGGACTGGAAACACCATATATTTT.

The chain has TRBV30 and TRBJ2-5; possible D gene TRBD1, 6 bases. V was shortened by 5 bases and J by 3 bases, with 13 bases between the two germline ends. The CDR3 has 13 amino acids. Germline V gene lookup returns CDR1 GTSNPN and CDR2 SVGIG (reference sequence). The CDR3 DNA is TGTGCCTGGGGGGGCACTATTAAAGAGACCCAGTACTTC. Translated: CAWGGTIKETQYF.

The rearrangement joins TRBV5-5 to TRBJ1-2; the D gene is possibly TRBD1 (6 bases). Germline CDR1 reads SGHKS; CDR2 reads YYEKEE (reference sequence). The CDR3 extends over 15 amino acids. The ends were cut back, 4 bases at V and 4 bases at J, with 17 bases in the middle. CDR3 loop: CASSPDRPIFYGYTF. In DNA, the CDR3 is TGTGCCAGCAGCCCGGACAGACCTATTTTCTATGGCTACACCTTC.